The next 19 T cell receptor beta chains were all read from a single sample in a study of tumor and adjacent non-tumor tissue in lung cancer. Three rounds of nested PCR, following a modified ARM-PCR protocol, produced the TCRbeta library. TCRdb called the multiplex PCR reads again in MiXCR, with one record for every CDR3 protein. The data contain tens of thousands of distinct CDR3 sequences, 61% of them singletons. The template was RNA from unsorted bulk tissue. The normal lung tissue was taken more than 3 cm from the tumor edge. What was sequenced was distant non-tumor lung tissue. Source of these receptors: a man aged 70-80 years with non-small cell lung cancer.

Worth noting for this clonotype: Its ends do not fully match the called genes, so a read error is possible. The chain combines TRBV11-2 with TRBJ2-1; no firm D call. The CDR3 length is 14 residues. CDR1 and CDR2 (germline): SGHAT, FQNNGV. The CDR3 sequence is CARSLVGGRYERFF. The DNA for the CDR3 is TGTGCCAGAAGCTTAGTTGGCGGTAGGTATGAGCGGTTCTTC.

In regard to this clonotype: This could be a read error, since a much larger clone is one nucleotide away. The gene calls are TRBV29-1 and TRBJ2-1; weak D call: TRBD1 (6 bases). The CDR3 spans 15 residues. In germline, CDR1 is SQVTM, CDR2 ANQGSEA. V was pared by 7 bases and J by 2 bases, with 18 bases between. The CDR3 spells CSGIYRVLTYNEQFF. Written as DNA, the CDR3 is TGCAGCGGCATATACAGGGTCCTCACCTACAATGAGCAGTTCTTC.

This clonotype was seen just once. A much larger clone lies one base from this, so it may be a read error. The J gene is TRBJ1-2, the V gene TRBV6-6; unclear D gene. Trimming shortened V by 6 bases and J by 7 bases, and 21 bases separated the two germline ends. Germline V lookup: CDR1 MNHNY, CDR2 SVGAGI (reference sequence). CDR3 size: 15 residues. Here the CDR3 DNA reads TGTGCCAGCAGCTTAAACCGGTACAGCGGTTCTGGCTACACCTTC. Translated, it gives CASSLNRYSGSGYTF.

In regard to this clonotype: Given the absence of the conserved phenylalanine or tryptophan at the CDR3 end, a read error is likely. It is unclear where the CDR3 begins or ends on the DNA, so no DNA is shown, and the CDR3 is as TCRdb lists it. V is TRBV6-1 and J is TRBJ2-2; the D segment call TRBD1 is taken from the table without a DNA check. The CDR3 is made up of 16 amino acids, end residues included. Looked up from germline, CDR1 is MNHNS and CDR2 is SASEGT. This CDR3 reads CASNDSQGSDTGEQFL.

Details on this clonotype: Relative to the germline gene, one junction end is altered; a read error may explain this. V is TRBV11-2 and J is TRBJ2-3; D might be TRBD2 (5 bases). This CDR3 has 16 residues. Germline values: CDR1 SGHAT, CDR2 FQNNGV. The CDR3 loop reads CASSPRLTSSTETQYF. CDR3 DNA sequence: TGTGCCAGCAGCCCTAGATTAACCTCTAGCACAGAAACGCAGTATTTT.

Comments on this clonotype: A much larger clone differs from this one at a single base, so this may be a read error. The gene calls are TRBV12-3 or TRBV12-4 and TRBJ2-3, with TRBD2 identical over 8 bases. Trimming took 6 bases from V and 5 from J; bases not matched to a gene: 10. The CDR3 extends over 15 amino acids. CDR3 loop: CASSPSGSCIDTQYF. The CDR3, as DNA: TGTGCCAGCAGCCCGAGCGGGAGCTGTATAGATACGCAGTATTTT.

About this clonotype: An end of the junction does not agree with germline; a read error may underlie this. This chain connects TRBV6-1 to TRBJ2-1; D gene ambiguous. Germline CDR1 MNHNS, CDR2 SASEGT. The CDR3 has 14 residues. This CDR3 reads CASSGHLSYSEQFF. CDR3 nucleotide sequence: TGTGCCAGCAGTGGACACCTCTCCTACAGTGAGCAGTTCTTC.

In its sample, this clonotype was seen a few times. The chain employs TRBV2 and TRBJ1-2; D gene unclear. This CDR3 region has 14 residues. Looked up from germline, CDR1 is SNHLY and CDR2 is FYNNEI. V was pared by 3 bases and J by 4 bases, with 12 bases between. DNA of the CDR3: TGTGCCAGCAGTGACGCGGAGGGAGGCTATGGCTACACCTTC. Translating it yields CASSDAEGGYGYTF.

With respect to this clonotype: The CDR3 carries no conserved terminal phenylalanine or tryptophan, so it likely arises from a read error. Because the CDR3's place on the DNA is in doubt, the DNA is left out and the CDR3 is given as listed by TCRdb. The V call is TRBV11-2, the J call TRBJ1-2. Germline CDR1 is SGHAT and CDR2 is FQNNGV. The CDR3 is made up of 16 amino acids, end residues included. CDR3 protein: CASSLDRYKANYGYNL.

There are a few counts of this clonotype. This may come from a read error, since a much larger clone is one base off. The V and J genes are TRBV5-1 and TRBJ2-1, with TRBD1 matching 12 bases. The CDR3 sequence is 14 residues long. CDR1 and CDR2 (germline): SGHRS, YFSETQ. DNA of the CDR3: TGCGCCAGAAGCTTGGGACAGGGGGCGCGAGAGCAGTTCTTC. Translating gives CARSLGQGAREQFF.

The chain joins TRBV30 to TRBJ1-2; TRBD1 might be the D (6 bases). Germline assignment: CDR1 GTSNPN and CDR2 SVGIG (reference sequence). The V end was cut by 8 bases, the J end by 5 bases, with 15 bases between. The CDR3 runs 12 residues. CDR3 nucleotide sequence: TGTGCCCGGACCACGAGGGGGTATGGCTACACCTTC. It yields the protein CARTTRGYGYTF.

The V call is TRBV5-1, the J call TRBJ2-3, with TRBD2 matching 16 bases. J lost 2 bases, V lost 4 bases, and 10 bases had no gene match. The CDR3 runs to 19 residues. The germline CDR1 and CDR2 sequences are SGHRS and YFSETQ. CDR3 loop: CASSDRGLAGGPLTDTQYF. The CDR3 DNA reads as TGCGCCAGCAGCGACAGGGGACTAGCGGGAGGGCCCCTCACAGATACGCAGTATTTT.

Details on this clonotype: A read error may be the cause here, since a much bigger clone is one base away. The rearrangement joins TRBV5-4 to TRBJ2-1, with 8 bases fitting TRBD2. The CDR3 has 16 residues. CDR1 is SGHNT and CDR2 is YYREEE in the germline V gene (reference sequence). CDR3 nucleotide sequence: TGTGCCAGCAGCCGAGCCCCGGGAGGGAACTACAATGAGCAGCTCTTC. Its protein product is CASSRAPGGNYNEQLF. The complete variable domain, with remaining parts taken from reference TRBV5-4 and TRBJ2-1, reads ETGVTQSPTHLIKTRGQQVTLRCSSQSGHNTVSWYQQALGQGPQFIFQYYREEENGRGNFPPRFSGLQFPNYSSELNVNALELDDSALYLCASSRAPGGNYNEQLFGPGTRLTVL.

The CDR3 reads CASSFYRNEKLFF. CDR3 in DNA: TGCGCCAGCAGCTTCTATCGGAATGAAAAACTGTTTTTT. The chain employs TRBV5-1 and TRBJ1-4; D call uncertain. The germline V gene encodes CDR1 SGHRS and CDR2 YFSETQ. The ends were cut back, 2 bases at V and 5 bases at J, with 7 bases in the middle. The CDR3 covers 13 residues.

The CDR3 sequence: CASKRTRAERSDTQYF. CDR3 DNA: TGTGCCAGCAAGCGCACCCGCGCCGAACGATCGGATACGCAGTATTTT. The chain is built from TRBV6-5 and TRBJ2-3; D gene unclear. V lost 7 bases, J lost 6 bases, and 23 bases lay in between. CDR3 length: 16 residues. Germline V lookup: CDR1 MNHEY, CDR2 SVGAGI.

As regards this clonotype: Lacking the conserved final phenylalanine or tryptophan, this CDR3 likely reflects a read error. The chain has TRBV11-2 and TRBJ1-2, with 9 bases fitting TRBD1. CDR1 SGHAT and CDR2 FQNNGV come from the germline V gene. This CDR3 is 14 amino acids long. The V segment lost 6 bases and the J segment 11 bases; nucleotides outside the gene matches: 13. The CDR3 spells CASRVGTGPFSYTL. The CDR3, as DNA: TGTGCCAGCAGAGTCGGGACAGGGCCGTTTAGTTACACCTTA.

The chain has TRBV6-2 or TRBV6-3 and TRBJ1-6; perhaps TRBD1 as D (5 bases). Germline V gene data show CDR1 as MNHEY and CDR2 as SVGEGT. This CDR3 is built from 13 residues. This chain's CDR3 is CYSSWSGGSPLHF. CDR3 in DNA: TGTTACAGCAGTTGGAGCGGGGGTTCACCCCTCCACTTT.

In regard to this clonotype: One base away lies a much larger clone, so this may be a sequencing read error. The chain recombines TRBV5-6 with TRBJ2-4; D could derive from TRBD1 or TRBD2 (5 bases each). The V gene's germline CDR1 is SGHDT and CDR2 YYEEEE. The CDR3 consists of 17 residues. CDR3 residues: CVSSYPTGGLAKNIQYF. The CDR3 bases are TGTGTCAGCAGCTACCCCACAGGAGGTTTAGCCAAAAACATTCAGTACTTC.

Worth noting for this clonotype: One end of the junction does not line up with germline, which may come from a read error. The chain joins TRBV11-2 to TRBJ2-1, with 7 bases that match TRBD2. The CDR3 has 15 residues. Germline V gene data show CDR1 as SGHAT and CDR2 as FQNNGV. CDR3 DNA: TGTGTCAGCTCCGGTCGGGAGGCAGGCGGCAATGAGCAGTTCTTC. The encoded protein is CVSSGREAGGNEQFF.